Each of the 18 T cell receptor beta chains below was sequenced from the same sample in a study of blood T cell repertoires in COVID-19. Assay used: immunoSEQ multiplex PCR; TCRdb lists only in-frame clones, some missing. This table has about 70,000 clones, around 85% appearing once. The sample consisted of peripheral blood. The receptors shown here come from a man aged 35-49 years with COVID-19, enrolled during active disease.

The V and J genes are TRBV5-6 and TRBJ2-3, with 11 bases lining up with TRBD2. This CDR3 spans 15 amino acids. Per the germline V gene, CDR1 is SGHDT and CDR2 is YYEEEE. V shed 2 bases and J 3 bases; nucleotides not matched to a gene: 2. The DNA for the CDR3 is TGTGCCAGCAGCTTAGGGACTAGCGGTACAGATACGCAGTATTTT. Its protein is CASSLGTSGTDTQYF. Supplemented by reference TRBV5-6 and TRBJ2-3, the full variable domain reads DAGVTQSPTHLIKTRGQQVTLRCSPKSGHDTVSWYQQALGQGPQFIFQYYEEEERQRGNFPDRFSGHQFPNYSSELNVNALLLGDSALYLCASSLGTSGTDTQYFGPGTRLTVL.

Only one count was recorded for this clone. CDR3: CASSSGTSGAFSTDTQYF. The CDR3 region has the DNA TGTGCCAGCAGTTCCGGGACTAGCGGGGCTTTCTCCACAGATACGCAGTATTTT. The chain joins TRBV5-4 to TRBJ2-3; 13 nucleotides match TRBD2. Per the germline V gene, CDR1 is SGHNT and CDR2 is YYREEE (reference sequence). There are 18 residues in the CDR3. The V gene end was trimmed by 5 bases and the J gene end by 2 bases; junction bases not matched to a gene: 11.

The chain carries TRBV28 and TRBJ2-7; 7 bases map to TRBD1. With 7 bases clipped from V and 3 bases from J, the junction kept 6 bases outside the gene matches. Germline V gives CDR1 MDHEN, CDR2 SYDVKM. The CDR3 loop spans 13 amino acids. In DNA, the CDR3 is TGTGCCAGCAAGGACAGGCAATTCTACGAGCAGTACTTC. Translation: CASKDRQFYEQYF.

J is TRBJ2-3 and V is TRBV6-1, with 10 bases that match TRBD1. The CDR3 is made up of 16 amino acids. The ends lost 4 bases at V and 2 bases at J; junction bases unmatched: 6. Germline assignment: CDR1 MNHNS and CDR2 SASEGT. For the CDR3, the DNA is TGTGCCAGCAGTGCTGGGGGGACAGGGGTCACAGATACGCAGTATTTT. This translates into CASSAGGTGVTDTQYF.

The chain employs TRBV19 and TRBJ1-2, with a tentative D call TRBD1 (5 bases). Germline loops: CDR1 LNHDA, CDR2 SQIVND (reference sequence). CDR3 size: 13 residues. V was clipped by 7 bases and J by 8 bases, with 17 bases between them. CDR3 in amino acids: CASTEGPLRGYTF. DNA for the CDR3: TGTGCCAGTACGGAGGGGCCCCTTCGGGGCTACACCTTC.

The chain has TRBV6-6 and TRBJ2-2, with 10 positions matching TRBD2. Germline CDR1 and CDR2: MNHNY and SVGAGI (reference sequence). The CDR3 spans 16 residues. V gave up 7 bases and J gave up 7 bases; unmatched junction bases: 12. The CDR3 region is CASKGSGGGRNGELFF. The CDR3, as DNA: TGTGCCAGCAAAGGGAGCGGGGGGGGCCGTAACGGGGAGCTGTTTTTT.

The chain links TRBV6-5 to TRBJ2-3; D gene ambiguous. Trimming removed 2 bases from V and 3 bases from J, with 6 bases in between. The V gene's germline CDR1 is MNHEY and CDR2 SVGAGI. CDR3 length: 13 amino acids. This CDR3 reads CASSYARTDTQYF. CDR3 coding DNA: TGTGCCAGCAGTTACGCGAGAACAGATACGCAGTATTTT.

The chain uses TRBV30 and TRBJ2-6, with D perhaps TRBD2 (6 bases). The V gene's germline CDR1 is GTSNPN and CDR2 SVGIG (reference sequence). The CDR3 loop spans 16 amino acids. V gave up 0 bases and J gave up 2 bases, with 11 bases separating them. The CDR3 DNA reads as TGTGCCTGGAGTGTACTAGCAGATCCTGGGGCCAACGTCCTGACTTTC. Translating it yields CAWSVLADPGANVLTF.

The rearrangement links TRBV3-1 (or the pseudogene TRBV3-2) to TRBJ1-3; D ambiguous. V lost 4 bases and J 7 bases, leaving 11 bases between the germline ends. The CDR3 extends over 13 amino acids. Germline values: CDR1 LGHDT, CDR2 YNNKEL (reference sequence). CDR3 amino acids: CASSRTVRNTIYF. The CDR3, as DNA: TGTGCCAGCAGCCGAACGGTGAGGAACACCATATATTTT.

The chain links TRBV19 to TRBJ1-2, with 7 bases lining up with TRBD1. V dropped 6 bases and J dropped 7; count of bases not matched to a gene: 20. This CDR3 has 17 amino acids. Germline-derived CDR1 and CDR2 are LNHDA and SQIVND (reference sequence). The CDR3 bases are TGTGCCAGTAGCCTCCCGGGACAGCCCTTTGTACTATGTGGCTACACCTTC. It is translated as CASSLPGQPFVLCGYTF.

This sequence joins TRBV5-1 and TRBJ1-3; weak D call: TRBD1 (6 bases). This CDR3 is built from 14 residues. Trimming removed 4 bases at V and 4 bases at J, with 12 bases between. CDR1 SGHRS and CDR2 YFSETQ come from the germline V gene. The CDR3 loop is CASSAGVSGNTIYF. The CDR3 DNA reads TGCGCCAGCAGCGCAGGGGTCAGCGGAAACACCATATATTTT.

The chain links TRBV30 to TRBJ1-2, with no clear D. The germline V and J ends were trimmed by 4 bases and 2 bases, with 11 bases remaining between them. The germline V gene encodes CDR1 GTSNPN and CDR2 SVGIG (reference sequence). CDR3 length: 13 amino acids. The CDR3 loop reads CAWNKLTNYGYTF. The CDR3 bases are TGTGCCTGGAATAAGCTTACCAACTATGGCTACACCTTC.

CDR3 DNA: TGTGCCAGCAGTAGCCCGGCGGGGGGGTTGAATGAGCAGTTCTTC. Protein: CASSSPAGGLNEQFF. The gene calls are TRBV27 and TRBJ2-1; 9 bases match TRBD2. CDR1 and CDR2 (germline): MNHEY, SMNVEV (reference sequence). J gave up 7 bases and V 5 bases, and 9 bases lay outside the gene matches. The CDR3 consists of 15 residues.

The rearrangement uses TRBV5-4 and TRBJ1-2; 7 nucleotides align to TRBD1. V trimming: 4 bases; J trimming: 3 bases; junction bases outside the gene matches: 6. From germline, CDR1 is SGHNT and CDR2 YYREEE (reference sequence). This CDR3 region has 14 residues. CDR3 coding DNA: TGTGCCAGCAGCCTACAGGGGTTCGACTATGGCTACACCTTC. It is translated as CASSLQGFDYGYTF.

This chain joins TRBV2 and TRBJ2-7, with 9 bases that match TRBD1. V shed 9 bases and J 9 bases; nucleotides not matched to a gene: 12. This CDR3 has 13 residues. Germline CDR1 SNHLY, CDR2 FYNNEI. Here the CDR3 reads CARGGTGSTVQYF. The CDR3 nucleotides read TGTGCCAGGGGCGGGACAGGGTCGACGGTGCAGTACTTC.

This chain uses TRBV21-1 with TRBJ1-5; TRBD1, as called in the table, went unchecked against the DNA. TRBV21-1 is given as a pseudogene. CDR3 length: 20 amino acids. The CDR3 sequence: CASSKYTQYRGQGTHQPQHF. CDR3 DNA sequence: TGTGCCAGCAGCAAATATACGCAATATAGGGGACAGGGGACTCATCAGCCCCAGCATTTT.

The genes are TRBV25-1 and TRBJ1-2; 8 bases match TRBD1. This CDR3 has 15 amino acids. Germline V gene sequence: CDR1 MGHDK, CDR2 SYGVNS. Trimming took 3 bases from V and 3 from J; bases not matched to a gene: 6. The CDR3 spells CASSDLDRDDYGYTF. The CDR3, as DNA: TGTGCCAGCAGTGATCTGGACAGGGACGACTATGGCTACACCTTC.

The chain has TRBV5-1 and TRBJ2-2, with D perhaps TRBD2 (5 bases). The CDR3 consists of 16 residues. V shed 10 bases and J shed 6 bases, with 25 bases lying between them. Germline V gene data show CDR1 as SGHRS and CDR2 as YFSETQ. CDR3 sequence reads: CAELEGGMRISGELFF. CDR3 in DNA: TGCGCCGAACTCGAGGGTGGGATGAGGATTTCCGGGGAGCTGTTTTTT.